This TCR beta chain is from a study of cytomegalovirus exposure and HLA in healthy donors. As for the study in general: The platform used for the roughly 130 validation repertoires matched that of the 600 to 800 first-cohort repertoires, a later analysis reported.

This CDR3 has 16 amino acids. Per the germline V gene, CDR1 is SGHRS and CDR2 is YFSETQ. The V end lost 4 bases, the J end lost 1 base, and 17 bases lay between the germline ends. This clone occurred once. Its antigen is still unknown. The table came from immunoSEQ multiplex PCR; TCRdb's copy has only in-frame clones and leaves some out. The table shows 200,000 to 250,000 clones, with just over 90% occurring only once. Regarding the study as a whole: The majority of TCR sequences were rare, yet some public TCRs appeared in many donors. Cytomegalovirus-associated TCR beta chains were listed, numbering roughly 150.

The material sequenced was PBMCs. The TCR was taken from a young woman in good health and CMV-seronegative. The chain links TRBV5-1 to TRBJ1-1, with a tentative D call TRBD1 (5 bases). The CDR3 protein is CASSPGVLGPNTEAFF. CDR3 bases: TGCGCCAGCAGCCCGGGGGTATTGGGACCGAACACTGAAGCTTTCTTT.